Below, one T cell receptor (beta chain) is given with its context. The antigen is unknown. These data come from a study of shared clonotypes between healthy human individuals. General observations from the study: Unshared clonotypes carried lower generation probabilities than those common to all four donors. Only blood was sampled, and tissue TCR repertoires likely differ from blood ones. Rarefaction indicated that sorted-subset sequencing remained incomplete although depth was large. Compared with memory subsets, naive subsets generally had larger estimated richness.

The CDR3 contains 20 residues. V lost 0 bases, J lost 0 bases, and 18 bases lay in between. The V gene's germline CDR1 is SGHDN and CDR2 FVKESK. Naive CD8 cells were CD45RO-negative, positively selected for CCR7, excluding terminally differentiated effector memory CD45RA+ cells. TCRdb's table, derived via immunoSEQ multiplex PCR, lists solely in-frame clones and lacks some. Of about 600,000 clones listed, roughly 98% were seen once; the top ten hold approximately 0.3%. The sequenced sample consisted of naive CD8+ T cells sorted from blood. The receptor comes from a man between 25 and 39 years old in good health. The chain carries TRBV14 and TRBJ2-6, with D uncertain. The CDR3 loop is CASSQDFEVMGSSGANVLTF. The CDR3 nucleotides read TGTGCCAGCAGCCAAGATTTTGAAGTGATGGGAAGCTCTGGGGCCAACGTCCTGACTTTC.